Following are 3 T cell receptor beta chains from one sample sequenced in a study of somatic mutations in cytotoxic T cells in rheumatoid arthritis. TCRdb's table, derived via immunoSEQ multiplex PCR, lists solely in-frame clones and lacks some. The repertoire has some 40,000 clones, roughly 80% of them found once; the top ten carry approximately 3.2%. The specimen sequenced was CD8+ T cells sorted from blood. The source is a man aged 40-55 years in good health.

The chain couples TRBV7-3 to TRBJ1-1; 7 positions match TRBD1. The trim removed 5 bases at V and 6 bases at J, leaving 9 bases unmatched. The CDR3 extends over 14 amino acids. Germline CDR1 SGHTA, CDR2 FQGTGA. The CDR3 coding sequence is TGTGCCAGCAGCCAGCTAGACAGGGATTCTGAAGCTTTCTTT. Translation gives CASSQLDRDSEAFF.

In its sample, this clone was seen once. This chain links TRBV6-5 with TRBJ2-2; D gene ambiguous. Germline V gene lookup returns CDR1 MNHEY and CDR2 SVGAGI. The germline V and J ends were trimmed by 2 bases and 3 bases, with 10 bases remaining between them. The CDR3 consists of 15 residues. CDR3 coding DNA: TGTGCCAGCAGTTACGGGCAGGCGGACACCGGGGAGCTGTTTTTT. Translation gives CASSYGQADTGELFF.

The V gene is TRBV7-9, the J gene TRBJ2-2; the D gene is possibly TRBD1 (6 bases). V lost 5 bases and J 3 bases, leaving 13 bases between the germline ends. The germline CDR1 and CDR2 sequences are SEHNR and FQNEAQ (reference sequence). The length of the CDR3 is 15 residues. The CDR3 bases are TGTGCCAGCAGCCCCGGACAGACCGACACCGGGGAGCTGTTTTTT. This encodes CASSPGQTDTGELFF.